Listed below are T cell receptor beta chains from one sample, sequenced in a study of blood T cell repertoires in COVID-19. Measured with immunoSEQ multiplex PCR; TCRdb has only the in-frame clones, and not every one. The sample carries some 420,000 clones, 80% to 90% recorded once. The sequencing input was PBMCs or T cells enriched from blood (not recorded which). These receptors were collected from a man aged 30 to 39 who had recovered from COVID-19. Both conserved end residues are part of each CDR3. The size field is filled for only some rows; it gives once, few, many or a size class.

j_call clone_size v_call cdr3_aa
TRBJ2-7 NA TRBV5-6 CASSLGLAEQYF
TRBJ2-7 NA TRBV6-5 CASSRPAGVSYEQYF
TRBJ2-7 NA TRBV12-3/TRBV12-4 CASSFQGGHEQYF
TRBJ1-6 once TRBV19 CASRATGKLSYNSPLHF
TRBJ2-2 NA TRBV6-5 CASGTANTGELFF
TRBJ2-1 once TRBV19 CASSAESSYNEQFF
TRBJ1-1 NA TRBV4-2 CASSPMEENTEAFF
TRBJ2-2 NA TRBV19 CASSGRVTGELFF
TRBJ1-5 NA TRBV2 CASSDSTGVQPQHF
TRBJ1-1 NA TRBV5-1 CASSFTGGTEAFF
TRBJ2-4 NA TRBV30 CAWSPGLAGTQYF
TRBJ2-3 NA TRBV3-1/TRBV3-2 CASSLGTGGPFTDTQYF
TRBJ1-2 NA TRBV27 CASGGGTGSNYGYTF
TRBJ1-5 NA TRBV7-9 CASSPAGSTNQPQHF
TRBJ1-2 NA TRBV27 CASSLRGLGDYGYTF
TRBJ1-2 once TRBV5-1 CASSLTGSYGYTF
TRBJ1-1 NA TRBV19 CASKLGTVAFF
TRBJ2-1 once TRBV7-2 CASSQAGGSYNEQFF
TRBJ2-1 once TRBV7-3 CASSSTTGGVNEQFF
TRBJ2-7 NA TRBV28 CASENGHDLTYEQYF
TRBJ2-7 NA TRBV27 CASSFVGPPVRGQYF
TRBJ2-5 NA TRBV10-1 CASSSDGIQETQYF
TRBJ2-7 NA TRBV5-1 CASSLGTASSYEQYF
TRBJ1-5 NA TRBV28 CASSPLPRQGDQPQHF
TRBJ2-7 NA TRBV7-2 CASSLDQGRYEQYF
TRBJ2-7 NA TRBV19 CASSMGTIYEQYF
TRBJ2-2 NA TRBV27 CATRRRGPDGTGELFF
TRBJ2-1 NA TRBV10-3 CAISDPQRVPGNEQFF
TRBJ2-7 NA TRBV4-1 CASPFRGTEQYF
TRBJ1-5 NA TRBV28 CASSIAGVRDQPQHF
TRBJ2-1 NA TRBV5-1 CASSLAGGKNEQFF
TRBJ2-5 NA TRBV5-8 CASSREGETQYF
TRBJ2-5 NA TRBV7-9 CASSFFLRTVLETQYF
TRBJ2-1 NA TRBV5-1 CASSLQTSGMGQFF
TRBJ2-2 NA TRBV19 CASSIGRTGGWTGELFF
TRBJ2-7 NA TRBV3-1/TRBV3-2 CASSQVGADSYEQYF
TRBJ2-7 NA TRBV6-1 CASSEYAGTSIYEQYF
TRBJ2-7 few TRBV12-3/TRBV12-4 CASKFGGLYEQYF